The clone carrying this TCR beta chain was detected ten times or more. The antigen is not known. The source of the sample is a study of early T cells in non-severe SARS-CoV-2 infection. Study-level background: Whole-blood bulk RNA, unsorted, was sequenced, and chains were unpaired. Overall study results and limits: Clonotype matching in VDJdb favored anti-spike CD8 responses and did not capture private and CD4 specificities.

Germline-derived CDR1 and CDR2 are SGHTA and FQGNSA. V shed 6 bases, J shed 11 bases, and the junction held 11 bases outside the gene matches. This CDR3 spans 16 amino acids. Separate cDNA molecules each had unique molecular identifiers attached to them. TCRdb redid the calling of the 5' RACE reads with MiXCR, one entry per CDR3 protein. The sample has about 69,000 distinct CDR3 sequences, roughly 4.8% seen once. The sequencing here drew on whole blood, taken at baseline. The origin of this receptor is an adult who was a healthcare worker with PCR-confirmed SARS-CoV-2 infection or an uninfected control (not recorded which). The donor label of this sample is uncertain. The V and J genes are TRBV7-2 and TRBJ2-3; 16 nucleotides line up with TRBD2. This chain's CDR3 is CASRHTGLAGGQVQYF. DNA of the CDR3: TGTGCCAGCAGACATACGGGACTAGCGGGGGGGCAAGTGCAGTATTTT.